This T cell receptor beta chain was observed in a study of blood T cell repertoires in COVID-19. J lost 10 bases, V lost 0 bases, and 13 bases had no gene match. The CDR3 extends over 16 amino acids. Per germline, CDR1 SGHKS and CDR2 YYEKEE (reference sequence). Measured with immunoSEQ multiplex PCR; TCRdb has only the in-frame clones, and not every one. This table has about 190,000 clones, roughly 80% appearing once. The sample comprised peripheral blood. This receptor was identified in a middle-aged woman with acute or convalescent COVID-19. This chain uses TRBV5-5 with TRBJ2-1, with TRBD2 matching over 7 bases. CDR3 region: CASSLDGGGFAREQFF. DNA for the CDR3: TGTGCCAGCAGCTTGGATGGCGGGGGTTTTGCGAGAGAGCAGTTCTTC.